This note documents a single TCR beta chain sequence. The antigen is unknown. Libraries were prepared by immunoSEQ multiplex PCR; TCRdb keeps only in-frame clonotypes and omits some of them. The sample has tens of thousands of clones; around 80% are singletons. The CDR3 consists of 13 residues. Germline assignment: CDR1 SGDLS and CDR2 YYNGEE. Trimming took 0 bases from V and 13 from J; bases not matched to a gene: 4. This sample is part of a study of radiotherapy plus CTLA-4 blockade in lung cancer. Study at large: The study recorded objective responses in roughly 20% of patients and disease control in 31%. Findings and caveats of the study: Expansion in blood of tumor-derived TCR clones was seen after radiotherapy plus ipilimumab. Together with interferon-beta, which increased in serum after radiation, early dynamic changes in blood T cell clones were reportedly the best predictors of response.

V gene TRBV9 combines with J gene TRBJ2-3, with 11 nucleotides matching TRBD2. The TCR originated in a human donor with non-small cell lung cancer who had a partial response to radiotherapy plus ipilimumab. Source: peripheral blood, taken from a patient treated with radiotherapy plus ipilimumab. DNA of the CDR3: TGTGCCAGCAGCGTAGACGCTAGCGGGGGGAAGTATTTT. Amino acid sequence: CASSVDASGGKYF.